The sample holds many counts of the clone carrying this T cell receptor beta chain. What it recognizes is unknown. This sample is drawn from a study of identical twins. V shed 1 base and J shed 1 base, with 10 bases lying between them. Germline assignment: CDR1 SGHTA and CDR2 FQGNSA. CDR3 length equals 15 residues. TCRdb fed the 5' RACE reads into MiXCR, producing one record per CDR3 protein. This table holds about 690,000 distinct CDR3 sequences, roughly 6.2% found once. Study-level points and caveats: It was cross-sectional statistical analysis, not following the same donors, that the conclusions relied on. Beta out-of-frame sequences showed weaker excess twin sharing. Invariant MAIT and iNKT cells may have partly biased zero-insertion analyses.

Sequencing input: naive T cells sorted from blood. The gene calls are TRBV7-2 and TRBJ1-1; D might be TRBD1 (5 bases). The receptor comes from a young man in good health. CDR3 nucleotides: TGTGCCAGCAGCTTAGGGGGCCTAGGGAACACTGAAGCTTTCTTT. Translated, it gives CASSLGGLGNTEAFF.